The T cell receptor (beta chain) under discussion was sequenced for a study of blood T cell repertoires in COVID-19. TCRdb keeps only in-frame clones here, not all; method: immunoSEQ multiplex PCR. The table includes around 200,000 clones, around 86% detected once. In germline, CDR1 is SNHLY, CDR2 FYNNEI. V shed 3 bases and J 4 bases; nucleotides not matched to a gene: 5. This CDR3 region has 14 residues. The J gene is TRBJ2-7, the V gene TRBV2; TRBD1 aligns across 8 bases. Sample: peripheral blood. This receptor was taken from a man aged 50 or older with acute or convalescent COVID-19. In DNA form, the CDR3 reads TGTGCCAGCAGTGATGGTCAGGGGGCTTACGAGCAGTACTTC. It encodes CASSDGQGAYEQYF.